These T cell receptor beta chains were read from a single sample in a study of memory CD4+ T cells and cytomegalovirus serostatus. Measured with immunoSEQ multiplex PCR; TCRdb has only the in-frame clones, and not every one. There are about 40,000 clones in the sample; 65% to 80% occur only once, and roughly 0.5% lies in the top ten. Sequencing was done on a sample of memory CD4+ T cells from blood. Receptors were obtained from an adult in good health and CMV-seronegative. CDR3s include the opening cysteine and the closing phenylalanine or tryptophan. A D gene is named only where the DNA matches it firmly. Expanded clones are given a class, and other clones once, few, many or no size at all.

v_call: TRBV5-1; clone_size: NA; d_call: TRBD2; j_call: TRBJ2-1; cdr3_aa: CATPREASGGDISYNEQFF; cdr3_nt: TGCGCCACCCCAAGAGAAGCTAGCGGGGGGGATATCTCTTACAATGAGCAGTTCTTC
v_call: TRBV4-1; clone_size: medium-sized; d_call: NA; j_call: TRBJ2-7; cdr3_aa: CASSQVLRERQYF; cdr3_nt: TGCGCCAGCAGCCAAGTCCTCAGGGAACGGCAGTACTTC
v_call: TRBV7-2; clone_size: few; d_call: NA; j_call: TRBJ2-1; cdr3_aa: CASSLARGLYNEQFF; cdr3_nt: TGTGCCAGCAGCTTAGCGCGGGGCCTCTACAATGAGCAGTTCTTC
v_call: TRBV30; clone_size: NA; d_call: NA; j_call: TRBJ1-1; cdr3_aa: CAWSVRGSMNTEAFF; cdr3_nt: TGTGCCTGGAGTGTACGAGGATCCATGAACACTGAAGCTTTCTTT
v_call: TRBV6-5; clone_size: NA; d_call: NA; j_call: TRBJ2-5; cdr3_aa: CASSGGKETQYF; cdr3_nt: TGTGCCAGCAGCGGAGGAAAAGAGACCCAGTACTTC
v_call: TRBV14; clone_size: NA; d_call: NA; j_call: TRBJ2-2; cdr3_aa: CASSRQVKNTGELFF; cdr3_nt: TGTGCCAGCAGCCGTCAGGTCAAGAACACCGGGGAGCTGTTTTTT
v_call: TRBV28; clone_size: NA; d_call: NA; j_call: TRBJ1-1; cdr3_aa: CASPKSGEITEAFF; cdr3_nt: TGTGCCAGTCCTAAGAGTGGTGAGATCACTGAAGCTTTCTTT
v_call: TRBV5-1; clone_size: NA; d_call: NA; j_call: TRBJ2-5; cdr3_aa: CASSLYRETQYF; cdr3_nt: TGCGCCAGCAGCCTCTACCGAGAGACCCAGTACTTC
v_call: TRBV2; clone_size: NA; d_call: NA; j_call: TRBJ1-2; cdr3_aa: CASYKRGYTF; cdr3_nt: TGTGCCAGCTATAAGCGGGGCTACACCTTC
v_call: TRBV19; clone_size: NA; d_call: TRBD1; j_call: TRBJ2-7; cdr3_aa: CASSLTGGYEQYF; cdr3_nt: TGTGCCAGTAGCCTTACAGGGGGCTACGAGCAGTACTTC
v_call: TRBV2; clone_size: few; d_call: TRBD1; j_call: TRBJ2-1; cdr3_aa: CASSFTGGSYNEQFF; cdr3_nt: TGTGCCAGCAGTTTCACAGGGGGCTCCTACAATGAGCAGTTCTTC
v_call: TRBV30; clone_size: NA; d_call: TRBD1; j_call: TRBJ1-5; cdr3_aa: CAWSEGQGSQPQHF; cdr3_nt: TGTGCCTGGAGCGAGGGACAGGGGAGTCAGCCCCAGCATTTT
v_call: TRBV5-6; clone_size: NA; d_call: TRBD2; j_call: TRBJ2-1; cdr3_aa: CASSHNVAGRRRVF; cdr3_nt: TGTGCCAGCAGCCATAATGTAGCGGGCCGGCGTCGGGTCTTC
v_call: TRBV5-1; clone_size: few; d_call: TRBD1; j_call: TRBJ2-4; cdr3_aa: CASSYTGGKNIQYF; cdr3_nt: TGCGCCAGCAGCTACACAGGGGGGAAAAACATTCAGTACTTC
v_call: TRBV11-1; clone_size: NA; d_call: TRBD1; j_call: TRBJ2-1; cdr3_aa: CASSSRTGDHNEQFF; cdr3_nt: TGTGCCAGCAGCTCCAGGACAGGGGACCACAATGAGCAGTTCTTC
v_call: TRBV10-3; clone_size: NA; d_call: NA; j_call: TRBJ2-7; cdr3_aa: CAISEGLGGHEQYF; cdr3_nt: TGTGCCATCAGTGAGGGGTTAGGTGGCCACGAGCAGTACTTC
v_call: TRBV5-5; clone_size: NA; d_call: NA; j_call: TRBJ2-7; cdr3_aa: CASSPRDSTYEQYF; cdr3_nt: TGTGCCAGCAGCCCCCGCGACAGTACCTACGAGCAGTACTTC
v_call: TRBV23-1; clone_size: NA; d_call: TRBD1; j_call: TRBJ1-2; cdr3_aa: CASSQARTGNHGYTF; cdr3_nt: TGCGCCAGCAGTCAAGCCCGGACAGGGAATCACGGCTACACCTTC
v_call: TRBV29-1; clone_size: NA; d_call: TRBD2; j_call: TRBJ2-1; cdr3_aa: CSVESPTSGGRHEQFF; cdr3_nt: TGCAGCGTTGAATCCCCAACTAGCGGGGGACGGCATGAGCAGTTCTTC
v_call: TRBV29-1; clone_size: NA; d_call: TRBD1; j_call: TRBJ1-2; cdr3_aa: CSVIRTGEGYTF; cdr3_nt: TGCAGCGTCATCCGGACAGGGGAAGGCTACACCTTC
v_call: TRBV11-2; clone_size: once; d_call: NA; j_call: TRBJ2-6; cdr3_aa: CASSTFGSSGANVLTF; cdr3_nt: TGTGCCAGCAGCACGTTCGGGAGCTCTGGGGCCAACGTCCTGACTTTC
v_call: TRBV6-6; clone_size: NA; d_call: TRBD1; j_call: TRBJ2-7; cdr3_aa: CASSLQTGGAGEQYF; cdr3_nt: TGTGCCAGCAGTCTCCAGACAGGGGGCGCGGGGGAGCAGTACTTC
v_call: TRBV5-1; clone_size: NA; d_call: NA; j_call: TRBJ1-4; cdr3_aa: CASSLGPNGEKLFF; cdr3_nt: TGCGCCAGCAGCTTGGGGCCGAACGGTGAAAAACTGTTTTTT
v_call: TRBV6-6; clone_size: NA; d_call: NA; j_call: TRBJ1-4; cdr3_aa: CASNSGHTANEKLFF; cdr3_nt: TGTGCCAGCAACTCCGGACATACCGCGAATGAAAAACTGTTTTTT
v_call: TRBV27; clone_size: NA; d_call: TRBD1; j_call: TRBJ2-7; cdr3_aa: CASRIGTGGSYEQYF; cdr3_nt: TGTGCCAGCAGAATAGGGACAGGGGGGTCCTACGAGCAGTACTTC
v_call: TRBV7-2; clone_size: NA; d_call: NA; j_call: TRBJ2-7; cdr3_aa: CASSPGGSSYEQYF; cdr3_nt: TGTGCCAGCAGCCCAGGGGGGAGCTCCTACGAGCAGTACTTC
v_call: TRBV7-9; clone_size: NA; d_call: NA; j_call: TRBJ1-2; cdr3_aa: CASSLLGQGHYGYTF; cdr3_nt: TGTGCCAGCAGCTTATTGGGGCAGGGCCACTATGGCTACACCTTC
v_call: TRBV19; clone_size: NA; d_call: NA; j_call: TRBJ1-1; cdr3_aa: CASSIGDWNTEAFF; cdr3_nt: TGTGCCAGTAGTATCGGGGACTGGAACACTGAAGCTTTCTTT
v_call: TRBV4-2; clone_size: NA; d_call: TRBD2; j_call: TRBJ2-3; cdr3_aa: CASSQDLSGGPYTDTQYF; cdr3_nt: TGTGCCAGCAGCCAAGATCTTAGCGGGGGACCCTACACAGATACGCAGTATTTT
v_call: TRBV30; clone_size: few; d_call: NA; j_call: TRBJ1-2; cdr3_aa: CAWSVTVYGYTF; cdr3_nt: TGTGCCTGGAGTGTTACGGTCTATGGCTACACCTTC
v_call: TRBV19; clone_size: NA; d_call: NA; j_call: TRBJ1-4; cdr3_aa: CASRIDRSTNEKLFF; cdr3_nt: TGTGCCAGTAGAATAGACAGATCAACTAATGAAAAACTGTTTTTT
v_call: TRBV11-2; clone_size: few; d_call: TRBD1; j_call: TRBJ1-1; cdr3_aa: CASSAGTAEAFF; cdr3_nt: TGTGCCAGCAGCGCCGGGACAGCAGAAGCTTTCTTT
v_call: TRBV10-3; clone_size: once; d_call: NA; j_call: TRBJ2-7; cdr3_aa: CAISDSSKGGNEQYF; cdr3_nt: TGTGCCATCAGTGATTCGTCAAAAGGGGGGAACGAGCAGTACTTC
v_call: TRBV5-1; clone_size: NA; d_call: NA; j_call: TRBJ1-6; cdr3_aa: CASSLGTGQNGSPLHF; cdr3_nt: TGCGCCAGCAGCTTAGGGACCGGACAAAATGGCTCACCCCTCCACTTT
v_call: TRBV2; clone_size: NA; d_call: NA; j_call: TRBJ2-1; cdr3_aa: CASSRTAVSYNEQFF; cdr3_nt: TGTGCCAGCAGCCGGACGGCCGTCTCCTACAATGAGCAGTTCTTC
v_call: TRBV7-8; clone_size: NA; d_call: TRBD1; j_call: TRBJ1-2; cdr3_aa: CASSERMGQINYGYTF; cdr3_nt: TGTGCCAGCAGCGAAAGGATGGGACAGATTAACTATGGCTACACCTTC
v_call: TRBV5-5; clone_size: once; d_call: NA; j_call: TRBJ2-1; cdr3_aa: CASSRDGNEQFF; cdr3_nt: TGTGCCAGCAGCCGGGACGGCAATGAGCAGTTCTTC
v_call: TRBV6-5; clone_size: NA; d_call: NA; j_call: TRBJ1-4; cdr3_aa: CASRTPGIDEKLFF; cdr3_nt: TGTGCCAGCAGAACACCGGGAATTGATGAAAAACTGTTTTTT
v_call: TRBV9; clone_size: NA; d_call: NA; j_call: TRBJ2-2; cdr3_aa: CASSVGPLQPNTGELFF; cdr3_nt: TGTGCCAGCAGCGTAGGCCCGTTACAACCTAACACCGGGGAGCTGTTTTTT
v_call: TRBV5-1; clone_size: NA; d_call: NA; j_call: TRBJ1-6; cdr3_aa: CASSLTGNNSPLHF; cdr3_nt: TGCGCCAGCAGCTTGACAGGGAACAATTCACCCCTCCACTTT
v_call: TRBV6-1; clone_size: few; d_call: NA; j_call: TRBJ2-7; cdr3_aa: CASIGTNAPYEQYF; cdr3_nt: TGTGCCAGCATAGGGACGAATGCCCCCTACGAGCAGTACTTC
v_call: TRBV2; clone_size: NA; d_call: TRBD1; j_call: TRBJ1-2; cdr3_aa: CASSAQGSGGYTF; cdr3_nt: TGTGCCAGCAGTGCACAGGGGAGTGGAGGCTACACCTTC
v_call: TRBV30; clone_size: once; d_call: NA; j_call: TRBJ1-6; cdr3_aa: CACLRSSYNSPLHF; cdr3_nt: TGTGCCTGTTTGAGGAGCTCCTATAATTCACCCCTCCACTTT
v_call: TRBV5-4; clone_size: NA; d_call: NA; j_call: TRBJ2-2; cdr3_aa: CASSQGWRENTGELFF; cdr3_nt: TGTGCCAGCAGCCAGGGTTGGAGAGAGAACACCGGGGAGCTGTTTTTT
v_call: TRBV7-6; clone_size: NA; d_call: TRBD1; j_call: TRBJ1-2; cdr3_aa: CASSPLTDDRVTGYTF; cdr3_nt: TGTGCCAGCAGCCCTCTAACGGATGACAGGGTAACTGGCTACACCTTC
v_call: TRBV7-8; clone_size: NA; d_call: NA; j_call: TRBJ2-5; cdr3_aa: CASSATGTEETQYF; cdr3_nt: TGTGCCAGCAGCGCTACCGGGACCGAAGAGACCCAGTACTTC
v_call: TRBV5-5; clone_size: once; d_call: NA; j_call: TRBJ2-7; cdr3_aa: CASSLDRGASYEQYF; cdr3_nt: TGTGCCAGCAGCTTGGACCGGGGAGCATCCTACGAGCAGTACTTC
v_call: TRBV18; clone_size: once; d_call: TRBD2; j_call: TRBJ2-3; cdr3_aa: CASSPGTSGAADTQYF; cdr3_nt: TGTGCCAGCTCACCAGGGACTAGCGGGGCTGCAGATACGCAGTATTTT